The 27 T cell receptor beta chains below come from one sample, sequenced in a study of T-cell memory formation after mild COVID-19. TCRdb ran MiXCR on the 5' RACE reads and lists one entry per CDR3 protein. The table includes 200,000 to 250,000 distinct CDR3 sequences, roughly a tenth detected once. The sequencing sample was made of PBMCs or a T cell subset sorted from them (not recorded which). The receptors originated from a man aged 18 to 35 who had mild COVID-19 (a few samples of this study predate the infection). Cell type and time point are not known.

This clonotype appeared a few times. This could be a read error, since a much larger clone is one nucleotide away. The J gene is TRBJ2-1, the V gene TRBV20-1; D may be TRBD2 (6 bases). Looked up from germline, CDR1 is DFQATT and CDR2 is SNEGSKA (reference sequence). The V gene lost 3 bases and the J gene lost 0 bases, with 15 bases spanning the gap. The CDR3 loop spans 16 amino acids. DNA for the CDR3: TGCAGTGCTAGCGTCTTAGCGGTGGCCTCCTACAATGAGCAGTTCTTC. Translation gives CSASVLAVASYNEQFF.

The V call is TRBV7-2, the J call TRBJ2-7, with D possibly being TRBD2 (6 bases). Germline CDR1 SGHTA, CDR2 FQGNSA. The CDR3 is 16 residues long. V lost 8 bases and J lost 3, with 23 bases in between. The CDR3 loop is CASASRGSFPIYEQYF. The CDR3, as DNA: TGTGCCAGCGCATCCCGGGGGTCTTTTCCCATCTACGAGCAGTACTTC.

This clonotype was observed many times. The chain carries TRBV4-1 and TRBJ1-1; D possibly corresponds to TRBD1 (5 bases). This CDR3 is built from 12 residues. CDR1 is MGHRA and CDR2 is YSYEKL in the germline V gene. Trimming took 4 bases from V and 4 from J, leaving 7 bases between them. The CDR3 reads CASSRGVTEAFF. In DNA form, the CDR3 reads TGCGCCAGCAGCCGAGGGGTCACTGAAGCTTTCTTT.

The genes are TRBV9 and TRBJ2-3, with D unresolved. CDR1 and CDR2 (germline): SGDLS, YYNGEE. The CDR3 loop spans 13 amino acids. The V end was cut by 1 base, the J end by 4 bases, with 7 bases between. The CDR3 DNA follows: TGTGCCAGCAGCGTAAATAGGGCAGATACGCAGTATTTT. This encodes CASSVNRADTQYF.

This clonotype was picked up many times. The chain is built from TRBV12-3 or TRBV12-4 and TRBJ1-2; a weak D match, TRBD1 (5 bases). V shed 4 bases and J shed 0 bases, with 12 bases lying between them. The CDR3 is 15 amino acids. The CDR3 DNA reads TGTGCCAGCAGTTGGGGGGAACTCACTAACTATGGCTACACCTTC. It is translated as CASSWGELTNYGYTF.

The chain couples TRBV6-1 to TRBJ1-5; D is ambiguous. Trimming removed 2 bases from V and 4 bases from J, with 6 bases in between. Looked up from germline, CDR1 is MNHNS and CDR2 is SASEGT. CDR3 size: 13 residues. This CDR3 is CASSEIPNQPQHF. DNA for the CDR3: TGTGCCAGCAGTGAAATCCCTAATCAGCCCCAGCATTTT.

This clonotype showed up just a few times. This chain uses TRBV7-9 with TRBJ2-4, with 7 bases matching TRBD1. This CDR3 spans 17 amino acids. CDR1 SEHNR and CDR2 FQNEAQ come from the germline V gene (reference sequence). The ends lost 5 bases at V and 0 bases at J; junction bases unmatched: 10. The CDR3 protein is CASSPYLTGLAKNIQYF. DNA of the CDR3: TGTGCCAGCAGCCCGTACCTGACAGGGCTAGCCAAAAACATTCAGTACTTC.

In its sample, this clonotype was seen a few times. V is TRBV4-2 and J is TRBJ2-1; 8 nucleotides match TRBD2. V was pared by 2 bases and J by 3 bases, with 3 bases of the junction left unmatched. CDR1 and CDR2 (germline): LGHNA, YNFKEQ. This CDR3 comprises 15 residues. The CDR3 region has the DNA TGTGCCAGCAGCCAACGGGCGGGGGGCTACAATGAGCAGTTCTTC. This translates into CASSQRAGGYNEQFF.

The chain combines TRBV12-3 or TRBV12-4 with TRBJ2-3; either TRBD1 or TRBD2 may fit D (6 bases each). This CDR3 comprises 15 residues. V dropped 5 bases and J dropped 6 bases, with 18 bases sitting between them. The DNA of the CDR3 is TGTGCCAGCAGTGCGAACCCGGAGGGGGTTGATACGCAGTATTTT. Amino acids: CASSANPEGVDTQYF.

This chain links TRBV12-3 or TRBV12-4 with TRBJ1-1; tentative D call: TRBD1 (5 bases). Trimming took 3 bases from V and 9 from J, leaving 11 bases between them. The CDR3 runs to 12 residues. In nucleotides, the CDR3 is TGTGCCAGCAGTTTCGTCGGGGGGAAAGCTTTCTTT. This encodes CASSFVGGKAFF.

This clonotype was detected many times. The rearrangement joins TRBV5-1 to TRBJ1-1, with 7 bases matching TRBD1. The germline CDR1 and CDR2 sequences are SGHRS and YFSETQ. This CDR3 contains 13 residues. Unmatched junction bases numbered 3, after V lost 0 bases and J lost 7 bases. The chain's CDR3 is CASSLGQGGEAFF. CDR3 bases: TGCGCCAGCAGCTTGGGACAGGGTGGTGAAGCTTTCTTT.

J is TRBJ1-2 and V is TRBV12-3 or TRBV12-4; D is uncertain. The CDR3 extends over 14 amino acids. V lost 6 bases, J lost 5 bases, and 16 bases lay in between. DNA of the CDR3: TGTGCCAGCAGCCCCCGGCTGCCGCATTATGGCTACACCTTC. Translation: CASSPRLPHYGYTF.

V usage is TRBV7-3 and J usage is TRBJ2-3, with D perhaps TRBD2 (6 bases). The germline V and J ends were trimmed by 5 bases and 2 bases, with 14 bases remaining between them. This CDR3 has 15 amino acids. Germline assignment: CDR1 SGHTA and CDR2 FQGTGA. DNA for the CDR3: TGTGCCAGCAGCGATCGGGACTCCATCACAGATACGCAGTATTTT. Amino acid sequence: CASSDRDSITDTQYF.

The gene calls are TRBV6-2 or TRBV6-3 and TRBJ2-2; D uncertain. The germline V gene encodes CDR1 MNHEY and CDR2 SVGEGT. CDR3 size: 15 residues. The V end lost 2 bases, the J end lost 0 bases, and 7 bases lay between the germline ends. This CDR3 is CASSYRRPNTGELFF. The DNA for the CDR3 is TGTGCCAGCAGTTACAGGCGCCCGAACACCGGGGAGCTGTTTTTT.

The gene calls are TRBV11-3 and TRBJ2-5; D possibly corresponds to TRBD2 (6 bases). Germline lookup yields CDR1 SGHNT and CDR2 YENEEA. Deletions cut 0 bases from V and 9 bases from J, with 11 bases between. CDR3 length: 13 residues. The CDR3: CASSLDSEGAQYF. The CDR3, as DNA: TGTGCCAGCAGCTTAGATTCGGAGGGAGCCCAGTACTTC.

This clonotype has more than one count but fewer than ten. The J gene is TRBJ2-5, the V gene TRBV24-1, with D possibly called TRBD1 or TRBD2 (5 bases each). The V end lost 4 bases, the J end lost 2 bases, and 10 bases lay between the germline ends. Germline lookup yields CDR1 KGHDR and CDR2 SFDVKD. The CDR3 has 14 residues. CDR3 loop: CATSDGTGQETQYF. The CDR3, as DNA: TGTGCCACCAGTGACGGGACCGGACAAGAGACCCAGTACTTC.

Only a few counts were recorded for this clonotype. The gene calls are TRBV5-1 and TRBJ1-1; a possible D gene is TRBD1 (5 bases). There are 15 residues in the CDR3. Germline V gene data show CDR1 as SGHRS and CDR2 as YFSETQ. V lost 2 bases, J lost 0 bases, and 11 bases lay in between. CDR3 DNA: TGCGCCAGCAGCTTAGGGGCAGGGATGAACACTGAAGCTTTCTTT. This encodes CASSLGAGMNTEAFF.

In its sample, this clonotype was seen a few times. This chain links TRBV4-3 with TRBJ2-2; TRBD1 might be the D (5 bases). Trimming cost V 1 base and J 5 bases, with 8 bases left between them. Germline-derived CDR1 and CDR2 are LGHNA and YSLEER. The CDR3 totals 14 residues. The CDR3 coding sequence is TGCGCCAGCAGCCAAGCGTACAGGACCGGGGAGCTGTTTTTT. It specifies CASSQAYRTGELFF.

This clonotype was seen more than once but under ten times. This chain uses TRBV6-5 with TRBJ1-6, with 7 bases fitting TRBD1. Germline trimming cut 2 bases from V and 13 bases from J; bases unmatched to any gene: 11. Germline loops: CDR1 MNHEY, CDR2 SVGAGI. There are 15 residues in the CDR3. The DNA of the CDR3 is TGTGCCAGCAGTTACACAGGGGCCCCACCTGGGCCCCTCCACTTT. This gives the protein CASSYTGAPPGPLHF.

This clonotype came up a few times. The chain combines TRBV11-2 with TRBJ2-1; TRBD1 agrees at 8 bases. The CDR3 has 15 amino acids. V lost 4 bases, J lost 1 base, and 3 bases stayed unmatched. Germline V gene sequence: CDR1 SGHAT, CDR2 FQNNGV. DNA of the CDR3: TGTGCCAGCAGCTCAGGGGGCTGGTCCTACAATGAGCAGTTCTTC. This sequence encodes CASSSGGWSYNEQFF.

This clonotype appeared a few times. In DNA form, the CDR3 reads TGTGCCAGCAGTCGGACTAGCGGGGGATACGAGCAGTACTTC. It encodes CASSRTSGGYEQYF. The chain carries TRBV7-2 and TRBJ2-7; 13 bases match TRBD2. Germline lookup yields CDR1 SGHTA and CDR2 FQGNSA. This CDR3 contains 14 residues. V gave up 6 bases and J gave up 4 bases; unmatched junction bases: 3.

This clonotype showed up just a few times. V and J are TRBV7-2 and TRBJ2-1; D might be TRBD1 or TRBD2, each matching 5 bases. There are 13 residues in the CDR3. V lost 5 bases to trimming and J lost 6 bases, with 11 bases between them. The germline V gene has CDR1 SGHTA and CDR2 FQGNSA. The CDR3 coding sequence is TGTGCCAGCAGCCTCGGGACCACCAATGAGCAGTTCTTC. Its protein product is CASSLGTTNEQFF.

This clonotype has only a few counts. The chain employs TRBV5-5 and TRBJ1-3, with D unresolved. CDR1 SGHKS and CDR2 YYEKEE come from the germline V gene (reference sequence). The CDR3 is 14 amino acids. V dropped 6 bases and J dropped 4 bases, with 14 bases sitting between them. CDR3 in amino acids: CASTSSGIGNTIYF. The CDR3 region has the DNA TGTGCCAGCACCTCGAGCGGGATAGGAAACACCATATATTTT.

This clonotype was picked up a small number of times. J is TRBJ2-1 and V is TRBV24-1, with a tentative D call TRBD2 (6 bases). The CDR3 runs to 16 residues. V was clipped by 5 bases and J by 5 bases, with 18 bases between them. Germline CDR1 KGHDR, CDR2 SFDVKD. The CDR3, as DNA: TGTGCCACCAGTGCGGGCGCATGGGGGGTTCACAATGAGCAGTTCTTC. This translates into CATSAGAWGVHNEQFF.

This clonotype was counted between two and nine times. This chain connects TRBV2 to TRBJ1-1; 8 bases are shared with TRBD1. Unmatched junction bases numbered 9, after V lost 10 bases and J lost 5 bases. The CDR3 runs to 13 residues. Germline CDR1 reads SNHLY; CDR2 reads FYNNEI. The CDR3 nucleotides read TGTGCCACTACGGACAGGGTAGAGACTGAAGCTTTCTTT. This sequence encodes CATTDRVETEAFF.

CDR3 sequence (DNA): TGTGCCAGCAGCTTAGAGGCTGCAGGGGTTAATGAAAAACTGTTTTTT. The encoded protein is CASSLEAAGVNEKLFF. The chain carries TRBV7-2 and TRBJ1-4; D may be TRBD1 (6 bases). The V gene's germline CDR1 is SGHTA and CDR2 FQGNSA. The CDR3 spans 16 residues. V was clipped by 1 base and J by 4 bases, with 13 bases between them.

This chain joins TRBV5-4 and TRBJ1-2; tentative D call: TRBD1 (6 bases). There are 14 residues in the CDR3. Trimming took 1 base from V and 4 from J, leaving 11 bases between them. Germline lookup yields CDR1 SGHNT and CDR2 YYREEE (reference sequence). The CDR3 region is CASSLSRGRYGYTF. The CDR3 DNA is TGTGCCAGCAGCTTGAGCAGGGGCCGCTATGGCTACACCTTC. The variable domain in full, completed from reference TRBV5-4 and TRBJ1-2, reads ETGVTQSPTHLIKTRGQQVTLRCSSQSGHNTVSWYQQALGQGPQFIFQYYREEENGRGNFPPRFSGLQFPNYSSELNVNALELDDSALYLCASSLSRGRYGYTFGSGTRLTVV.